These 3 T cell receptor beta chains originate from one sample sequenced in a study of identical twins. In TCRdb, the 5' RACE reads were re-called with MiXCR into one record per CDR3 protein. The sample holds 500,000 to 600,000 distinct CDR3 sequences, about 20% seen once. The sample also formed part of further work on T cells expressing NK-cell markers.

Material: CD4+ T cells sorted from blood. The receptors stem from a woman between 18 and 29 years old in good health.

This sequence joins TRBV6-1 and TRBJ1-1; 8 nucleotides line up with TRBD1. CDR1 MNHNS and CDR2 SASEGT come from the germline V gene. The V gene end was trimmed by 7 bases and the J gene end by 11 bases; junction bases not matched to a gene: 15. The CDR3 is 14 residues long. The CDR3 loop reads CASTLTVQGERAFF. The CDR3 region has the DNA TGTGCCAGCACCCTTACGGTACAGGGGGAAAGGGCTTTCTTT.

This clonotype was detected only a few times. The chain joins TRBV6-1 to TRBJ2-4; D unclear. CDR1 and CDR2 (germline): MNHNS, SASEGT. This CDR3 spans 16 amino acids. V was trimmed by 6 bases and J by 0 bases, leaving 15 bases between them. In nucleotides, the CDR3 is TGTGCCAGCAGCTCTATTCAGCTGTTAGCCAAAAACATTCAGTACTTC. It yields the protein CASSSIQLLAKNIQYF.

CDR3 in DNA: TGCGCCAGCAGCTTGGCCTGGGGACAGGGAGGAGACGAGCAGTACTTC. Its translation is CASSLAWGQGGDEQYF. The chain combines TRBV5-1 with TRBJ2-7, with 9 bases aligning to TRBD1. Germline V gene sequence: CDR1 SGHRS, CDR2 YFSETQ. Losses at the gene ends were 0 bases for V and 5 bases for J; bases not matched to a gene: 9. This CDR3 has 16 residues.